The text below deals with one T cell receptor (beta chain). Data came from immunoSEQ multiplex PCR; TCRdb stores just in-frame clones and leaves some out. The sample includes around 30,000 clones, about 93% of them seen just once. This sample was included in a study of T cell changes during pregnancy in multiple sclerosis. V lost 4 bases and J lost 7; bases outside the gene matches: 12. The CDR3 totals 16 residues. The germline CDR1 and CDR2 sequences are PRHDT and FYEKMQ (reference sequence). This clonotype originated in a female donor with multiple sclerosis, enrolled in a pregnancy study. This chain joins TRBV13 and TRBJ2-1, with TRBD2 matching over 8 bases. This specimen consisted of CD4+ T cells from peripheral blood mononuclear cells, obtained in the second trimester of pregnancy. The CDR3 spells CASSSPLSGMGNEQFF. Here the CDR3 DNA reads TGTGCCAGCAGCTCACCTCTTAGCGGGATGGGGAATGAGCAGTTCTTC.